The T cell receptor beta chain described here comes from a study of blood T cell repertoires in COVID-19. V was pared by 6 bases and J by 3 bases, with 7 bases of the junction left unmatched. Germline CDR1 reads SGDLS; CDR2 reads YYNGEE. This CDR3 region has 15 residues. Clones were sequenced by immunoSEQ multiplex PCR, and TCRdb holds only the in-frame ones, with some missing. The data hold under 150,000 clones, with more than 80% observed a single time. The sequenced sample was peripheral blood. The chain links TRBV9 to TRBJ2-3; 10 nucleotides align to TRBD1. This clonotype originated in a woman between 55 and 75 years old with active COVID-19. CDR3 nucleotide sequence: TGTGCCAGCAATACGGGACAGGGGTATACAGATACGCAGTATTTT. Translating gives CASNTGQGYTDTQYF. The entire variable domain, with the rest obtained from reference TRBV9 and TRBJ2-3, is as follows: DSGVTQTPKHLITATGQRVTLRCSPRSGDLSVYWYQQSLDQGLQFLIQYYNGEERAKGNILERFSAQQFPDLHSELNLSSLELGDSALYFCASNTGQGYTDTQYFGPGTRLTVL.